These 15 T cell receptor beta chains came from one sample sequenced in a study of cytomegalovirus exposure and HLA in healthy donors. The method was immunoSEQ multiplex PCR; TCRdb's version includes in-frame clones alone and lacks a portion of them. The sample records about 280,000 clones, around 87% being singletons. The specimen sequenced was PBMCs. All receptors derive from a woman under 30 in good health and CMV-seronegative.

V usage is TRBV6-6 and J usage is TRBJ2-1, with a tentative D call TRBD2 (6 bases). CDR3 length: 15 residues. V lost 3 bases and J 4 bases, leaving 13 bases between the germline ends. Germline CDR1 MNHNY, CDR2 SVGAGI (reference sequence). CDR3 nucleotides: TGTGCCAGCAGTTATTCTAGCGCGATATACAATGAGCAGTTCTTC. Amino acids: CASSYSSAIYNEQFF.

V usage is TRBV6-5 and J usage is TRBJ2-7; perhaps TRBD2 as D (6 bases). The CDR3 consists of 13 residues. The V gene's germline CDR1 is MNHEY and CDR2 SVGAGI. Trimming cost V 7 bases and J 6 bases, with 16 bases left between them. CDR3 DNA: TGTGCCAGCAAAACGGGAGATCCCGCCGAGCAGTACTTC. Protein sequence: CASKTGDPAEQYF.

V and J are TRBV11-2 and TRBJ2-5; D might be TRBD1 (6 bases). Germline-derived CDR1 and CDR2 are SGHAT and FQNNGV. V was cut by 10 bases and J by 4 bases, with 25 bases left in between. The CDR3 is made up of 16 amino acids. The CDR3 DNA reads TGTGCCACCTCCCCCCGAGAAGGGGGTTGGGGAGAGACCCAGTACTTC. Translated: CATSPREGGWGETQYF.

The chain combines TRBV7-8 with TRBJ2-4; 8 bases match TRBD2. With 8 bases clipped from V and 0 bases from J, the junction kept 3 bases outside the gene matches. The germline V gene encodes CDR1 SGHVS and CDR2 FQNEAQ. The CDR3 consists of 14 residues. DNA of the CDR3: TGTGCCAGCGGGCTAGCGGGAGCCAAAAACATTCAGTACTTC. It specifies CASGLAGAKNIQYF. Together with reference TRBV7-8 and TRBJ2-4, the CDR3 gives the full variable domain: GAGVSQSPRYKVAKRGQDVALRCDPISGHVSLFWYQQALGQGPEFLTYFQNEAQLDKSGLPSDRFFAERPEGSVSTLKIQRTQQEDSAVYLCASGLAGAKNIQYFGAGTRLSVL.

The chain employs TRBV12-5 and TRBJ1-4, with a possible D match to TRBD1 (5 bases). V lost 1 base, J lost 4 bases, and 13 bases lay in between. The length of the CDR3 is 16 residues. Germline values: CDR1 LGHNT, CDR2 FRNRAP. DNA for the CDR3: TGTGCTAGTGGTTTGGGAAGCACAGGTTTTAATGAAAAACTGTTTTTT. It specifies CASGLGSTGFNEKLFF.

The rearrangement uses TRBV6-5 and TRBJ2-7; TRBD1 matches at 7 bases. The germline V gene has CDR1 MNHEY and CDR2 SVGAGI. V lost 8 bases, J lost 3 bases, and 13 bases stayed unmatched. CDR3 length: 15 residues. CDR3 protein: CASSYQGQLIYEQYF. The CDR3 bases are TGTGCCAGCTCCTACCAGGGACAGTTGATCTACGAGCAGTACTTC.

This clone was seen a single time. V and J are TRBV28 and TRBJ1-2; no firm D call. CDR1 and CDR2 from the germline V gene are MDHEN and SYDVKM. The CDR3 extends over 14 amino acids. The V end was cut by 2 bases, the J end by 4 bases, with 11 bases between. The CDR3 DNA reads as TGTGCCAGCAGTTTAGTGGCGGCCGCCTATGGCTACACCTTC. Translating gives CASSLVAAAYGYTF.

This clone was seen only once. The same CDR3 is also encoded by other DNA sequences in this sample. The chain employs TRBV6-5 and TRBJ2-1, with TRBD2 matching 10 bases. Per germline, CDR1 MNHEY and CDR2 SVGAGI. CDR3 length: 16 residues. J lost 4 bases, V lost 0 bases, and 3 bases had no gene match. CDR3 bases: TGTGCCAGCAGTTACTCGGGACTAGCGCCATACAATGAGCAGTTCTTC. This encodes CASSYSGLAPYNEQFF.

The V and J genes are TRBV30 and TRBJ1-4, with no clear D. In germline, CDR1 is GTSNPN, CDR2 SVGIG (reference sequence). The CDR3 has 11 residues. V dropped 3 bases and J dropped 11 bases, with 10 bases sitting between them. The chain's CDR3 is CAWRLGLKLFF. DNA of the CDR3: TGTGCCTGGAGACTAGGTCTGAAACTGTTTTTT.

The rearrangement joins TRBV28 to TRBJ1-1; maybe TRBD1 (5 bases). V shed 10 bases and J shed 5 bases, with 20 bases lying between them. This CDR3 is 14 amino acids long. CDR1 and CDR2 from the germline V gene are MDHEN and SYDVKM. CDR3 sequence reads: CATIYGGVGTEAFF. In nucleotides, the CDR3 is TGTGCCACCATTTATGGGGGGGTTGGGACTGAAGCTTTCTTT.

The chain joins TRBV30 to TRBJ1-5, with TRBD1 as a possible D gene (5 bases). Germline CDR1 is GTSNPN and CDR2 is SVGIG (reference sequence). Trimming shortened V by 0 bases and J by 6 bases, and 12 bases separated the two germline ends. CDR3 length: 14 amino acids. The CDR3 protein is CAWSVQRGGQPQHF. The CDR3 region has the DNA TGTGCCTGGAGTGTACAAAGGGGCGGTCAGCCCCAGCATTTT.

In DNA form, the CDR3 reads TGTGCCAGCAGTTTACCCGGGACTAGCGAAACCGGGGAGCTGTTTTTT. Translation: CASSLPGTSETGELFF. V gene TRBV5-6 combines with J gene TRBJ2-2, with 10 nucleotides matching TRBD2. The V gene end was trimmed by 5 bases and the J gene end by 5 bases; junction bases not matched to a gene: 9. This CDR3 has 16 residues. Per the germline V gene, CDR1 is SGHDT and CDR2 is YYEEEE.

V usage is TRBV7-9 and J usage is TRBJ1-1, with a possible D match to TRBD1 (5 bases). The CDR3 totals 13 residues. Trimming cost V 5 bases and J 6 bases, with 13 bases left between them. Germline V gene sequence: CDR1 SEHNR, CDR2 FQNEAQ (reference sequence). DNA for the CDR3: TGTGCCAGCAGCATCCCGACAGTTCCTGAAGCTTTCTTT. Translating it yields CASSIPTVPEAFF.

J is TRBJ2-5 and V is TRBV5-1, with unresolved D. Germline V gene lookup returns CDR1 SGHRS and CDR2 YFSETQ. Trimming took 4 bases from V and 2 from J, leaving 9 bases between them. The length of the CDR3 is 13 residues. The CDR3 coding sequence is TGCGCCAGCAGCCGCGCCCAACAAGAGACCCAGTACTTC. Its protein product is CASSRAQQETQYF.

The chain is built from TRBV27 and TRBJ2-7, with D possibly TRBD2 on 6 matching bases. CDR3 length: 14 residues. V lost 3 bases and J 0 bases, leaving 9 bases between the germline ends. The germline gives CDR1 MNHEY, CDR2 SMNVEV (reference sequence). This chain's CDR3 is CASSFFGSSYEQYF. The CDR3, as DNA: TGTGCCAGCAGTTTTTTCGGGAGCTCCTACGAGCAGTACTTC.